This T cell receptor beta chain was obtained from a study of blood T cell repertoires in COVID-19. Overall study: Sample material is recorded as cDNA or gDNA derived from T cells, B-cell-depleted T cells, or PBMCs.

Original methodology: Estimated nucleated cell counts came from reference gene primer amplification. Here immunoSEQ multiplex PCR was the method, and the copy in TCRdb shows in-frame clones only, minus some. The DNA was the basis for D and trimming; V, J and clone size are from that table. Among about 89,000 clones, about nine tenths were seen once, and the ten largest hold approximately 0.5%. This clone occurred a few times. This TCR was recovered from a man aged 55 to 70 with acute or convalescent COVID-19. What was sequenced was peripheral blood.

CDR3 nucleotides: TGTGCCAGCAGCCCCCCGTACAAGTCAAGCTCCTATAATTCACCCCTCCACTTT. Translation: CASSPPYKSSSYNSPLHF. The chain is built from TRBV4-2 and TRBJ1-6, with unresolved D. CDR1 is LGHNA and CDR2 is YNFKEQ in the germline V gene. The V gene lost 4 bases and the J gene lost 0 bases, with 16 bases spanning the gap. There are 18 residues in the CDR3.